The 4 T cell receptor beta chains presented below share a single source sample, sequenced in a study of T cells in women clearing cervical HPV infection. Sequencing was performed with immunoSEQ multiplex PCR; in TCRdb, only in-frame clones are kept and a portion is missing. The table lists 31,000 or so clones. The material sequenced was blood buffy coat. The receptors come from a woman aged 18 to 75 with a cervical HPV16 infection that either progressed to CIN3+ or cleared (not recorded which).

Concerning this clone itself: The CDR3 end lies 3 residues beyond the end of the read and is filled in from the germline J gene. The chain recombines TRBV18 with TRBJ2-5, with 7 bases that match TRBD2. The V gene end was trimmed by 2 bases and the J gene end by 2 bases; junction bases not matched to a gene: 5. Germline V CDR1 and CDR2: KGHSH, LQKENI. This CDR3 spans 15 amino acids. The CDR3 protein is CASSPMSSGQETQYF. CDR3 bases read: TGTGCCAGCTCACCAATGTCTAGCGGTCAAGAGACC.

Turning to this clone: The read finishes 3 residues shy of the CDR3 end, and the germline J gene is used to complete it. The chain uses TRBV20-1 and TRBJ2-7, with 7 bases identical to TRBD1. The CDR3 consists of 13 residues. The junction had 5 bases not matched to a gene; V was cut back by 6 bases and J by 0 bases. CDR1 and CDR2 (germline): DFQATT, SNEGSKA (reference sequence). CDR3 residues: CSATGTASYEQYF. The covered CDR3 bases are TGCAGTGCCACAGGGACAGCCTCCTACGAG.

Of note for this clone: The read ends 3 residues before the CDR3 terminus; that terminus is restored from the germline J gene. The chain links TRBV19 to TRBJ2-1; 7 positions agree with TRBD2. CDR3 length: 17 residues. Germline V gene sequence: CDR1 LNHDA, CDR2 SQIVND (reference sequence). The V segment lost 4 bases and the J segment 4 bases; nucleotides outside the gene matches: 13. CDR3 DNA (partial): TGTGCCAGTAGTACCGTCTTGGGCGGGAGTGCATACAATGAG. Translation: CASSTVLGGSAYNE. The CDR3 reads in full as CASSTVLGGSAYNEQFF.

About this clone itself: The read comes to an end 3 residues before the CDR3 does, leaving the germline J gene to fill in the end. The gene calls are TRBV2 and TRBJ2-1; D is possibly TRBD2 (5 bases). The CDR3 totals 12 residues. CDR1 and CDR2 from the germline V gene are SNHLY and FYNNEI. The ends were cut back, 6 bases at V and 9 bases at J, with 12 bases in the middle. CDR3 loop: CASRIGLIEQFF. CDR3 bases read: TGTGCCAGCAGAATCGGACTGATTGAG. Full variable domain (rest looked up from reference TRBV2 and TRBJ2-1): EPEVTQTPSHQVTQMGQEVILRCVPISNHLYFYWYRQILGQKVEFLVSFYNNEISEKSEIFDDQFSVERPDGSNFTLKIRSTKLEDSAMYFCASRIGLIEQFFGPGTRLTVL.